The entry below describes one T cell receptor (beta chain). Its specificity is unknown. Germline CDR1 and CDR2: GTSNPN and SVGIG (reference sequence). V was clipped by 0 bases and J by 8 bases; unmatched bases: 7. CDR3 size: 14 residues. The data belong to a study of cytomegalovirus exposure and HLA in healthy donors. Study outcomes and limitations: The records held CMV serostatus as the only immune exposure information.

The study ran its PCR with 60 Vbeta and 13 Jbeta primers. Some clones are missing from TCRdb's copy, which holds only in-frame ones; the method was immunoSEQ multiplex PCR. The sample table includes around 150,000 clones. The sequence came from a man aged 30 to 45 in good health and CMV-seronegative. Sequenced: PBMCs. V usage is TRBV30 and J usage is TRBJ2-1; 7 bases are a match to TRBD2. The CDR3 sequence is CAWSVGAGADEQFF. The CDR3, as DNA: TGTGCCTGGAGTGTAGGCGCGGGAGCGGATGAGCAGTTCTTC.